Detailed here is one T cell receptor (beta chain). This clonotype occurred many times. Its recognized antigen is unknown. The sample holds no much larger clone one base away, and base qualities are not on file. The data are from a study of T cells after yellow fever vaccination (dated by TCRdb to between 2017 and 2020). Looking at the study overall: The SMART-Seq v4 Ultra Low Input RNA kit was used to prepare libraries from fractions with low cell numbers. To follow T-cell clones before and after primary and booster YFV17D yellow fever vaccination, bulk TCR alpha and beta repertoires were sequenced over time. Bulk PBMC replicates and cell subsets were isolated from blood drawn at multiple timepoints before and after both primary and secondary immunization. Two healthy male donors made up the cohort, one aged 18 to 30 years and the other aged 30 to 40 years.

On the study overall, not on this receptor specifically: After the booster, most clones that had expanded after primary vaccination were detected again (approximately 96% of CD4 and more than 80% of CD8), suggesting broad maintenance of memory. FACS-sorted repertoires could contain abundant contaminating clonotypes from the bulk population, so computational filtering was required. Compared with the primary T-cell response, the secondary T-cell response was weaker but faster, peaking on day 5 rather than day 15. A small fraction of clonotypes appeared in both the CD4 and CD8 compartments, likely as a result of convergent recombination. Only a couple of donors were included in the study, so the extent to which the findings can be generalized is limited.

Germline trimming: 1 base from V, 15 bases from J; junction bases outside gene matches: 5. The germline V gene yields SGHTA for CDR1 and FQGNSA for CDR2. The CDR3, cysteine through phenylalanine, is 12 amino acids long. Of all the DNA, just the CDR3 is kept, 36 bases in frame from base 1. TCRdb lists the instrument as Illumina NovaSeq 6000. TCR cDNA was synthesized by 5'RACE template switching, which introduced a universal primer site and unique molecular identifiers. Priming for cDNA synthesis came from both the TCR alpha and TCR beta constant segments. Libraries were amplified in two PCR steps, with sample barcodes and sequencing adapters added in the second step. Sequencing of libraries was done on Illumina HiSeq 2500 (2x100 bp) or NovaSeq (2x150 bp). The paper's processing steps were these. MIGEC was used to demultiplex reads and collapse the reads into UMI consensus sequences, and MiXCR was used for V(D)J alignment. Clonotypes responding to the vaccine were identified with edgeR on replicate PBMC samples, with the criteria of FDR below 0.01 and a log2 fold change above 5 up to day 15. Bulk clonotypes were assigned CD4 or CD8 identity according to which sequenced CD4 or CD8 repertoire held them at higher abundance. TCRdb reprocessed the public reads (quality trimming at Q25 with fastp, clone calling with MiXCR) and kept in-frame beta chains. Rows matching on CDR3 protein sequence are summarized as one entry with the most common DNA and genes. These V and J calls originate from TCRdb's pipeline instead of the authors' own analysis. The sample has about 260,000 distinct CDR3 sequences on record, about 3.7% of them singletons. Of the sample, over 15% falls within the top ten clones.

This specimen's treatment or condition label, per the study, means: live attenuated yellow fever vaccine strain. At each blood-draw timepoint, two biological replicates of bulk PBMCs were obtained. PBMCs were isolated from peripheral blood using a standard Ficoll-Paque protocol. TriZol was used to extract RNA from bulk PBMCs, CD4 and CD8 fractions, and dextramer-positive and dextramer-negative fractions. The sample in question was PBMCs, obtained 15 days after the yellow fever booster vaccination. Recombination connected TRBV7-2 to TRBJ2-3; the central 9 bases match TRBD1. This receptor was taken from a man younger than 35 who received the YFV17D yellow fever vaccine. The sequenced DNA is TGTGCCAGCAGCTTAGTGGGACAGGGTGGATATTTT. Its protein is CASSLVGQGGYF.